A single sample is the source of the 22 T cell receptor beta chains below, sequenced in a study of T cell responses to AZD1222 COVID-19 vaccine. Assay: immunoSEQ multiplex PCR; the TCRdb copy retains only in-frame clones and omits some. The repertoire has 150,000 to 200,000 clones, 80% to 90% of them found once; the top ten carry 2.5% to 3%. The sample in question was peripheral blood, obtained on day 0 of MenACWY control vaccination. The receptors stem from an adult in good health.

The V call is TRBV5-1, the J call TRBJ2-7; 7 bases agree with TRBD2. The V segment lost 3 bases and the J segment 4 bases; nucleotides outside the gene matches: 4. This CDR3 comprises 13 residues. Per germline, CDR1 SGHRS and CDR2 YFSETQ. CDR3 region: CASSSGLTYEQYF. As DNA, the CDR3 is TGCGCCAGCAGCTCGGGACTAACATACGAGCAGTACTTC.

This chain uses TRBV18 with TRBJ1-3; D ambiguous. The germline CDR1 and CDR2 sequences are KGHSH and LQKENI. V was shortened by 5 bases and J by 8 bases, with 10 bases between the two germline ends. The CDR3 runs 12 residues. The CDR3 protein is CASSSRGHTIYF. The CDR3 DNA sequence: TGTGCCAGCTCATCAAGAGGACACACCATATATTTT. Looking up the rest from reference TRBV18 and TRBJ1-3 gives the full variable domain: NAGVMQNPRHLVRRRGQEARLRCSPMKGHSHVYWYRQLPEEGLKFMVYLQKENIIDESGMPKERFSAEFPKEGPSILRIQQVVRGDSAAYFCASSSRGHTIYFGEGSWLTVV.

The chain links TRBV7-2 to TRBJ1-4, with D possibly TRBD1 on 6 matching bases. The V end lost 2 bases, the J end lost 8 bases, and 12 bases lay between the germline ends. The length of the CDR3 is 14 residues. Germline V lookup: CDR1 SGHTA, CDR2 FQGNSA. DNA of the CDR3: TGTGCCAGCAGCTTAAGACAGGAAGGAGAAAAACTGTTTTTT. Its protein is CASSLRQEGEKLFF.

The V and J genes are TRBV27 and TRBJ2-5, with D tentatively TRBD1 (6 bases). CDR3 length: 14 residues. V was pared by 6 bases and J by 1 base, with 12 bases between. From germline, CDR1 is MNHEY and CDR2 SMNVEV (reference sequence). CDR3: CASSIRGLQETQYF. The CDR3 bases are TGTGCCAGCAGCATCAGGGGCCTCCAAGAGACCCAGTACTTC.

This clone was seen a handful of times. The chain couples TRBV6-2 or TRBV6-3 to TRBJ1-1, with unresolved D. The CDR3 sequence is 14 residues long. Trimming pared 6 bases from V and 6 bases from J, leaving 17 bases between. The germline CDR1 and CDR2 sequences are MNHEY and SVGEGT. The CDR3 region is CASSDPPGDPEAFF. CDR3 nucleotide sequence: TGTGCCAGCAGCGACCCTCCGGGAGACCCTGAAGCTTTCTTT.

The V gene is TRBV10-3, the J gene TRBJ2-2; the match to TRBD1 covers 7 bases. J was trimmed by 3 bases and V by 6 bases; bases with no gene match: 1. Germline V gene sequence: CDR1 ENHRY, CDR2 SYGVKD. The CDR3 consists of 13 residues. The CDR3 nucleotides read TGTGCCATCAGGACAGGGTACACCGGGGAGCTGTTTTTT. Its translation is CAIRTGYTGELFF.

This clone was found once. The rearrangement uses TRBV3-1 (or the pseudogene TRBV3-2) and TRBJ1-2, with TRBD1 identical over 10 bases. Germline V gives CDR1 LGHDT, CDR2 YNNKEL (reference sequence). Trimming took 1 base from V and 12 from J; bases not matched to a gene: 5. The length of the CDR3 is 13 residues. Here the CDR3 DNA reads TGTGCCAGCAGCCAAGCTCCGGGACAGGGGAACACCTTC. Protein: CASSQAPGQGNTF.

This clone was seen just once. The genes are TRBV6-1 and TRBJ1-2, with 9 bases identical to TRBD1. Germline CDR1 and CDR2: MNHNS and SASEGT. The CDR3 sequence is 15 residues long. Losses at the gene ends were 3 bases for V and 4 bases for J; bases not matched to a gene: 6. In nucleotides, the CDR3 is TGTGCCAGCAGTGATGAGGGGACAGGGATCTATGGCTACACCTTC. Its translation is CASSDEGTGIYGYTF.

This chain connects TRBV30 to TRBJ1-1, with 8 bases aligning to TRBD1. CDR1 GTSNPN and CDR2 SVGIG come from the germline V gene (reference sequence). J gave up 3 bases and V 2 bases, and 8 bases lay outside the gene matches. This CDR3 comprises 15 residues. The CDR3 spells CAWSPPDRAYTEAFF. The CDR3 nucleotides are TGTGCCTGGAGTCCTCCGGACAGGGCCTACACTGAAGCTTTCTTT.

The V and J genes are TRBV7-6 and TRBJ2-1; D is unclear. The germline V gene has CDR1 SGHVS and CDR2 FNYEAQ. CDR3 length equals 16 residues. Trimming took off 1 base at V and 4 bases at J, with 14 bases between the two ends. CDR3 residues: CASSLGNSPNYNEQFF. The CDR3 region has the DNA TGTGCCAGCAGCTTAGGAAACTCCCCCAATTACAATGAGCAGTTCTTC.

V gene TRBV4-1 combines with J gene TRBJ1-6; D uncertain. Trimming stripped 1 base from V and 9 bases from J, with 13 bases between. Germline loops: CDR1 MGHRA, CDR2 YSYEKL. This CDR3 has 15 amino acids. The CDR3 spells CASSQGLLKGSPLHF. The DNA of the CDR3 is TGCGCCAGCAGCCAAGGTCTACTGAAAGGTTCACCCCTCCACTTT.

In DNA form, the CDR3 reads TGTGCCAGCAGCCCGGGACCTTCCCGCCCCTATGAGCAGTTCTTC. Translation gives CASSPGPSRPYEQFF. The chain uses TRBV3-1 (or the pseudogene TRBV3-2) and TRBJ2-1; TRBD1 or TRBD2 may be the D gene (5 bases each). This CDR3 contains 15 residues. Germline V gene data show CDR1 as LGHDT and CDR2 as YNNKEL (reference sequence). V lost 4 bases and J lost 8, with 18 bases in between.

As regards this clone: A junction boundary mismatches the germline segment, possibly from a read error. The rearrangement links TRBV4-2 to TRBJ1-3; tentatively, D is TRBD1 (5 bases). The CDR3 is 17 amino acids. Germline values: CDR1 LGHNA, CDR2 YNFKEQ. As DNA, the CDR3 is TGTGCCAGCAGTCAAGATGGCGGGAGGGGCTCTGGAAACACCATATATTTT. It specifies CASSQDGGRGSGNTIYF.

This clone was recorded once. The chain's CDR3 is CASSIGDSGQYF. The CDR3 region has the DNA TGTGCCAGTAGTATAGGGGACTCTGGGCAGTACTTC. The chain has TRBV19 and TRBJ2-7; a weak D match, TRBD2 (6 bases). Trimming cost V 1 base and J 9 bases, with 10 bases left between them. The CDR3 loop spans 12 amino acids. The germline V gene encodes CDR1 LNHDA and CDR2 SQIVND (reference sequence).

The rearrangement uses TRBV7-9 and TRBJ2-7; D is perhaps TRBD1 (5 bases). V was trimmed by 1 base and J by 0 bases, leaving 10 bases between them. The CDR3 is made up of 15 amino acids. Looked up from germline, CDR1 is SEHNR and CDR2 is FQNEAQ (reference sequence). This CDR3 is CASSLGGSISYEQYF. The CDR3 DNA reads TGTGCCAGCAGCTTAGGGGGCAGTATCTCCTACGAGCAGTACTTC.

The chain carries TRBV6-6 and TRBJ1-3; 7 bases map to TRBD1. The CDR3 consists of 14 residues. The germline gives CDR1 MNHNY, CDR2 SVGAGI (reference sequence). V lost 6 bases to trimming and J lost 7 bases; unmatched junction nucleotides: 9. The CDR3 region is CASSQTGAGNTIYF. As DNA, the CDR3 is TGTGCCAGCAGCCAAACAGGGGCCGGGAACACCATATATTTT.

This clone has just one count. The DNA for the CDR3 is TGTGCCAGCATGGTAGGGTCGAGCACCGGGGAGCTGTTTTTT. It specifies CASMVGSSTGELFF. The chain has TRBV27 and TRBJ2-2; unclear D gene. Germline CDR1 reads MNHEY; CDR2 reads SMNVEV (reference sequence). V gave up 7 bases and J gave up 4 bases, with 13 bases separating them. The CDR3 runs to 14 residues.

This sequence joins TRBV28 and TRBJ2-3; D ambiguous. V dropped 5 bases and J dropped 4 bases, with 16 bases sitting between them. Germline CDR1 is MDHEN and CDR2 is SYDVKM. This CDR3 is built from 15 residues. The CDR3 loop reads CASSSPLVISDTQYF. The CDR3 nucleotides read TGTGCCAGCAGTAGTCCCCTAGTTATTTCAGATACGCAGTATTTT.

The rearrangement uses TRBV5-1 and TRBJ1-4; a weak D match, TRBD1 (5 bases). This CDR3 spans 16 amino acids. Deletions cut 0 bases from V and 8 bases from J, with 17 bases between. The germline V gene has CDR1 SGHRS and CDR2 YFSETQ. CDR3 DNA sequence: TGCGCCAGCAGCTTGGTAGGACAACCCGAGCGAGAAAAACTGTTTTTT. Its protein is CASSLVGQPEREKLFF.

The genes are TRBV9 and TRBJ1-2, with 7 positions matching TRBD1. The CDR3 covers 13 residues. Germline CDR1 SGDLS, CDR2 YYNGEE. The V gene end was trimmed by 3 bases and the J gene end by 7 bases; junction bases not matched to a gene: 6. The CDR3 sequence: CASSARQGSGYTF. CDR3 sequence (DNA): TGTGCCAGCAGCGCACGACAGGGTTCTGGCTACACCTTC.

V usage is TRBV7-9 and J usage is TRBJ1-6, with TRBD1 matching 7 bases. CDR1 is SEHNR, CDR2 FQNEAQ, per germline (reference sequence). V was clipped by 6 bases and J by 6 bases; unmatched bases: 11. CDR3 size: 16 residues. The CDR3 bases are TGTGCCAGCAGTCCCCGCCAGACAGGGAGTAATTCACCCCTCCACTTT. Amino acid sequence: CASSPRQTGSNSPLHF. The full variable domain, rest sourced from reference TRBV7-9 and TRBJ1-6, is DTGVSQNPRHKITKRGQNVTFRCDPISEHNRLYWYRQTLGQGPEFLTYFQNEAQLEKSRLLSDRFSAERPKGSFSTLEIQRTEQGDSAMYLCASSPRQTGSNSPLHFGNGTRLTVT.

J is TRBJ1-2 and V is TRBV28, with D possibly matching TRBD1 (5 bases). The germline V gene encodes CDR1 MDHEN and CDR2 SYDVKM. V was pared by 2 bases and J by 8 bases, with 12 bases between. The CDR3 totals 13 residues. Written as DNA, the CDR3 is TGTGCCAGCAGTTTAGGGGGGTGGGGCGGCTACACCTTC. This gives the protein CASSLGGWGGYTF.